This T cell receptor beta chain was sequenced in a study of cytomegalovirus exposure and HLA in healthy donors. As concerns this clone: The antigen remains undetermined.

Study-wide results and limits: Despite most TCR sequences being rare, some public TCRs occurred in many donors. The availability of immune exposure information extended only to CMV serostatus.

Use of 60 Vbeta and 13 Jbeta primers characterized the PCR. In the authors' methods: Later, an analysis found 75 million to 100 million unique TCR beta chains, and approximately 10 million of these were shared. Assay: immunoSEQ multiplex PCR; the TCRdb copy retains only in-frame clones and omits some. V and J calls and clone size are copied from that table; D and trimming were computed from the DNA. The sample yields 200,000 to 250,000 clones, over 70% seen once. Germline CDR1 and CDR2: SGHAT and FQNNGV. This CDR3 is 16 amino acids long. Unmatched junction bases numbered 4, after V lost 2 bases and J lost 4 bases. Samples came from healthy bone marrow donors.

The receptor comes from a woman aged 60-75 years in good health and CMV-seropositive. Sequenced input: PBMCs. The chain combines TRBV11-2 with TRBJ2-1; TRBD2 matches at 11 bases. As DNA, the CDR3 is TGTGCCAGCAGCTTATTCCTAGCGGGGGGATACAATGAGCAGTTCTTC. As protein: CASSLFLAGGYNEQFF.